The 9 T cell receptor beta chains below all came from one sample that was sequenced in a study of T cell changes during pregnancy in multiple sclerosis. Here immunoSEQ multiplex PCR was the method, and the copy in TCRdb shows in-frame clones only, minus some. Among about 38,000 clones listed, about 89% were seen once. The starting material was CD4+ T cells from peripheral blood mononuclear cells, obtained in the third trimester of pregnancy. The receptors derive from a female donor in good health, enrolled as a control in a pregnancy study.

This chain links TRBV7-8 with TRBJ1-1; 7 bases fit TRBD1. This CDR3 region has 15 residues. Germline CDR1 reads SGHVS; CDR2 reads FQNEAQ. V trimming: 5 bases; J trimming: 4 bases; junction bases outside the gene matches: 10. As DNA, the CDR3 is TGTGCCAGCAGCCCTCGACAGGGAAGGAGCACTGAAGCTTTCTTT. Protein: CASSPRQGRSTEAFF.

The V gene is TRBV6-1, the J gene TRBJ1-5; weak D call: TRBD1 (5 bases). Germline V gene data show CDR1 as MNHNS and CDR2 as SASEGT. CDR3 length equals 15 residues. V was clipped by 7 bases and J by 1 base, with 14 bases between them. Written as DNA, the CDR3 is TGTGCCAGCAACCGACAGCGACTCAGCAATCAGCCCCAGCATTTT. Its translation is CASNRQRLSNQPQHF.

J is TRBJ1-3 and V is TRBV5-1; D is possibly TRBD1 (5 bases). Trimming shortened V by 4 bases and J by 4 bases, and 12 bases separated the two germline ends. The CDR3 covers 14 residues. The germline gives CDR1 SGHRS, CDR2 YFSETQ. CDR3 sequence (DNA): TGCGCCAGCAGCGGGGGGGAAATCGGAAACACCATATATTTT. It codes for CASSGGEIGNTIYF.

The chain carries TRBV10-3 and TRBJ1-2, with 9 bases that match TRBD1. The V and J ends lost 5 bases and 6 bases, in that order; junction bases with no gene match: 10. This CDR3 contains 15 residues. The germline CDR1 and CDR2 sequences are ENHRY and SYGVKD. This chain's CDR3 is CAISTLQGARHGYTF. In DNA, the CDR3 is TGTGCCATCAGTACTTTACAGGGGGCGAGGCATGGCTACACCTTC.

This rearrangement joins TRBV18 to TRBJ1-2, with a weak D call TRBD1 (6 bases). Trimming took off 3 bases at V and 6 bases at J, with 17 bases between the two ends. This CDR3 has 15 amino acids. Germline V gene lookup returns CDR1 KGHSH and CDR2 LQKENI. CDR3 nucleotides: TGTGCCAGCTCACCTTCGGAAGACAGGATAGATGGCTACACCTTC. Protein: CASSPSEDRIDGYTF.

The CDR3 DNA sequence: TGTGCCAGCAGCGGTTCTGGAGCGGGGGGCCCCAATGAGCAGTTCTTC. This translates into CASSGSGAGGPNEQFF. The J gene is TRBJ2-1, the V gene TRBV11-2; 9 bases are a match to TRBD2. Germline-derived CDR1 and CDR2 are SGHAT and FQNNGV. V lost 5 bases to trimming and J lost 6 bases; unmatched junction nucleotides: 11. The CDR3 is 16 residues long.

V is TRBV18 and J is TRBJ2-1; 7 nucleotides line up with TRBD1. Germline values: CDR1 KGHSH, CDR2 LQKENI. The CDR3 is 15 residues long. The junction had 5 bases not matched to a gene; V was cut back by 3 bases and J by 3 bases. The CDR3: CASSPRGQNYNEQFF. CDR3 coding DNA: TGTGCCAGCTCACCGAGGGGACAGAACTACAATGAGCAGTTCTTC.

The rearrangement links TRBV2 to TRBJ2-3; D possibly corresponds to TRBD1 (5 bases). Germline V CDR1 and CDR2: SNHLY, FYNNEI. V lost 3 bases and J lost 6, with 19 bases in between. The CDR3 runs 16 residues. This CDR3 reads CASSELGRAFLDTQYF. CDR3 nucleotides: TGTGCCAGCAGTGAGCTCGGCAGGGCCTTTTTGGATACGCAGTATTTT.

The chain couples TRBV9 to TRBJ2-1, with D hard to call. This CDR3 contains 14 residues. Germline CDR1 SGDLS, CDR2 YYNGEE. Trimming pared 0 bases from V and 2 bases from J, leaving 6 bases between. CDR3 sequence: CASSVALPYNEQFF. CDR3 nucleotides: TGTGCCAGCAGCGTAGCCCTCCCCTACAATGAGCAGTTCTTC.